The next 6 T cell receptor beta chains were all read from a single sample in a study of CD8 T cells in ankylosing spondylitis. Overall study findings and caveats: One TCR beta motif, made up of under ten highly homologous variants, appeared characteristic of ankylosing spondylitis blood.

One entry per CDR3 protein results from TCRdb running MiXCR on the 5' RACE reads. The sample has roughly 490,000 distinct CDR3 sequences, roughly 5.3% seen once. No antigen is known for these receptors. The sequenced material came from blood, either unsorted or a sorted T cell fraction (not recorded which). The receptor source for this set is a male donor with ankylosing spondylitis.

In its sample, this clonotype was seen many times. V usage is TRBV24-1 and J usage is TRBJ2-1, with D tentatively TRBD1 or TRBD2 (5 bases each). The V gene lost 3 bases and the J gene lost 8 bases, with 16 bases spanning the gap. CDR1 and CDR2 from the germline V gene are KGHDR and SFDVKD. This CDR3 has 15 amino acids. CDR3 region: CATSDTRGPADEQFF. The CDR3 DNA follows: TGTGCCACCAGTGATACTAGGGGCCCGGCCGATGAGCAGTTCTTC.

This chain joins TRBV6-1 and TRBJ2-7; maybe TRBD1 (5 bases). The length of the CDR3 is 15 residues. V lost 5 bases and J lost 0, with 14 bases in between. Germline V gene data show CDR1 as MNHNS and CDR2 as SASEGT. The DNA for the CDR3 is TGTGCCAGCAGTCGGTACAGGCAGAGCTCCTACGAGCAGTACTTC. This gives the protein CASSRYRQSSYEQYF.

This clonotype was seen repeatedly, ten times or more. This chain connects TRBV15 to TRBJ2-2, with 11 bases fitting TRBD2. This CDR3 is built from 16 residues. Germline CDR1 is LNHNV and CDR2 is YYDKDF (reference sequence). J gave up 7 bases and V 4 bases, and 8 bases lay outside the gene matches. CDR3 sequence: CATSKTSGRGDGELFF. CDR3 coding DNA: TGTGCCACCAGCAAAACTAGCGGGAGAGGAGACGGGGAGCTGTTTTTT.

This clonotype has a count of ten or more. The chain employs TRBV6-2 or TRBV6-3 and TRBJ2-3, with 9 nucleotides matching TRBD2. V lost 10 bases to trimming and J lost 5 bases; unmatched junction nucleotides: 7. The CDR3 totals 13 residues. The germline CDR1 and CDR2 sequences are MNHEY and SVGEGT. The CDR3 spells CATGGLAGDTQYF. CDR3 DNA sequence: TGTGCCACCGGGGGACTAGCAGGAGATACGCAGTATTTT.

This clonotype was seen at least ten times. The rearrangement links TRBV29-1 to TRBJ2-1; unclear D gene. V was shortened by 4 bases and J by 6 bases, with 13 bases between the two germline ends. Looked up from germline, CDR1 is SQVTM and CDR2 is ANQGSEA. This CDR3 has 13 amino acids. The CDR3 DNA sequence: TGCAGCGTTGCCAAGCAGGACGGCAATGAGCAGTTCTTC. Amino acids: CSVAKQDGNEQFF.

There are many counts of this clonotype. This chain uses TRBV14 with TRBJ2-2; no firm D call. The germline gives CDR1 SGHDN, CDR2 FVKESK. The CDR3 contains 14 residues. Trimming pared 0 bases from V and 6 bases from J, leaving 8 bases between. CDR3 amino acids: CASSQELQAGELFF. The DNA for the CDR3 is TGTGCCAGCAGCCAAGAACTCCAGGCCGGGGAGCTGTTTTTT.